The rows below give T cell receptor beta chains drawn from one sample of a study of T cell responses to AZD1222 COVID-19 vaccine. Clones were read by immunoSEQ multiplex PCR, and TCRdb kept only the in-frame ones, dropping some. The sample shows 70,000 to 95,000 clones, about nine tenths of them seen only once. Sequences were derived from peripheral blood, sampled on day 0 of MenACWY control vaccination. The receptors derive from an adult in good health. CDR3s include the opening cysteine and the closing phenylalanine or tryptophan. D genes are given only for firm matches. A row's size may be missing; if present it is once, few, many or a size class.

d_gene | j_gene | abundance | v_gene | CDR3aa | CDR3nt
TRBD1 | TRBJ1-1 | . | TRBV11-3 | CASSLVTTGLTEAFF | TGTGCCAGCAGCTTAGTAACGACAGGGCTCACTGAAGCTTTCTTT
. | TRBJ1-1 | . | TRBV16 | CASSQGGLSAEAFF | TGTGCCAGCAGCCAGGGGGGGCTTAGCGCTGAAGCTTTCTTT
. | TRBJ2-3 | . | TRBV29-1 | CSDLSMDTQYF | TGCAGTGATTTATCCATGGATACGCAGTATTTT
TRBD2 | TRBJ2-1 | . | TRBV4-2 | CASSYLGLANEQFF | TGTGCCAGCAGCTACCTTGGACTAGCCAATGAGCAGTTCTTC
TRBD1 | TRBJ1-1 | . | TRBV6-5 | CASRSTGWNTEAFF | TGTGCCAGCAGGTCGACAGGGTGGAACACTGAAGCTTTCTTT
. | TRBJ2-5 | . | TRBV24-1 | CATSDLQAVDGTETQYF | TGTGCCACCAGTGATTTGCAAGCTGTCGACGGTACGGAGACCCAGTACTTC
. | TRBJ2-2 | . | TRBV19 | CASRGTDYTGELFF | TGTGCCAGTAGGGGGACGGACTACACCGGGGAGCTGTTTTTT
. | TRBJ2-7 | . | TRBV27 | CASSALGRGHSYEQYF | TGTGCCAGCAGTGCCCTCGGACGGGGCCACTCCTACGAGCAGTACTTC
. | TRBJ1-1 | . | TRBV18 | CASSPRQDPNTEAFF | TGTGCCAGCTCACCGAGACAGGACCCGAACACTGAAGCTTTCTTT
. | TRBJ2-3 | . | TRBV14 | CASSHTGSPTDTQYF | TGTGCCAGCAGCCATACAGGATCCCCCACAGATACGCAGTATTTT
. | TRBJ2-7 | . | TRBV7-3 | CASSVSGSYEQYF | TGTGCCAGCAGCGTTAGCGGCTCCTACGAGCAGTACTTC
TRBD1 | TRBJ1-1 | . | TRBV5-1 | CASSFGQGVKSEAFF | TGCGCCAGCAGCTTTGGACAGGGGGTCAAATCCGAAGCTTTCTTT
TRBD1 | TRBJ2-5 | . | TRBV27 | CASRRTGQETQYF | TGTGCCAGCAGAAGGACAGGTCAAGAGACCCAGTACTTC
TRBD1 | TRBJ2-2 | . | TRBV24-1 | CATSDAPPGTGIKNTGELFF | TGTGCCACCAGTGACGCTCCGCCCGGGACAGGGATCAAGAACACCGGGGAGCTGTTTTTT
. | TRBJ1-5 | . | TRBV6-2/TRBV6-3 | CASSYRFPNQPQHF | TGTGCCAGCAGTTACCGATTCCCCAATCAGCCCCAGCATTTT
TRBD1 | TRBJ1-2 | . | TRBV5-1 | CASSFVDRGGYGYTF | TGCGCCAGCAGCTTTGTGGACAGGGGCGGGTATGGCTACACCTTC
TRBD2 | TRBJ2-1 | . | TRBV19 | CASSIGGLAPTRYNEQFF | TGTGCCAGTAGTATAGGGGGACTAGCACCCACCCGATACAATGAGCAGTTCTTC
TRBD2 | TRBJ2-5 | once | TRBV27 | CASSSRRGAQETQYF | TGTGCCAGCAGTTCACGGCGGGGGGCCCAAGAGACCCAGTACTTC
TRBD2 | TRBJ2-3 | once | TRBV5-1 | CASRERDYSDTQYF | TGCGCCAGCAGGGAAAGGGACTATTCAGATACGCAGTATTTT
. | TRBJ2-5 | once | TRBV5-1 | CASSDLAPETQYF | TGCGCCAGCAGCGATCTAGCCCCAGAGACCCAGTACTTC
. | TRBJ1-2 | . | TRBV6-5 | CASSYSAVNRAGYTF | TGTGCCAGCAGTTACTCAGCCGTCAACAGGGCTGGCTACACCTTC
. | TRBJ2-7 | . | TRBV6-5 | CASKARLEPQYF | TGTGCCAGCAAGGCCAGACTTGAACCGCAGTACTTC
. | TRBJ2-1 | once | TRBV9 | CASSLQVNNEQFF | TGTGCCAGCAGCCTTCAAGTCAACAATGAGCAGTTCTTC
TRBD2 | TRBJ2-7 | . | TRBV3-1/TRBV3-2 | CASSHASGSSYEQYF | TGTGCCAGCAGCCATGCTAGCGGGAGCTCCTACGAGCAGTACTTC
TRBD1 | TRBJ1-1 | . | TRBV7-3 | CASSLQGGTEAFF | TGTGCCAGCAGCCTACAGGGGGGAACTGAAGCTTTCTTT
. | TRBJ1-6 | . | TRBV4-3 | CASSHTFVEGLNSPLHF | TGCGCCAGCAGCCATACATTCGTGGAGGGACTTAATTCACCCCTCCACTTT
. | TRBJ2-2 | . | TRBV11-3 | CASSLAPGTNTGELFF | TGTGCCAGCAGCTTAGCTCCAGGGACGAACACCGGGGAGCTGTTTTTT
TRBD1 | TRBJ1-2 | . | TRBV12-3/TRBV12-4 | CASSPQGARGYTF | TGTGCCAGCAGTCCACAGGGGGCGCGTGGCTACACCTTC
. | TRBJ2-3 | . | TRBV7-9 | CASSAALGRGVSTDTQYF | TGTGCCAGCAGCGCAGCTTTGGGGCGTGGGGTCAGCACAGATACGCAGTATTTT
TRBD1 | TRBJ1-6 | . | TRBV12-5 | CASGLDSRGSSYNSPLHF | TGTGCTAGTGGTTTGGACAGCAGGGGGAGCTCCTATAATTCACCCCTCCACTTT
. | TRBJ2-7 | . | TRBV7-8 | CASSGMGQSGFYEQYF | TGTGCCAGCAGTGGGATGGGGCAGAGCGGATTCTACGAGCAGTACTTC
. | TRBJ2-3 | once | TRBV7-2 | CASSLVGGAPADTQYF | TGTGCCAGCAGCTTAGTAGGGGGTGCCCCGGCAGATACGCAGTATTTT
. | TRBJ2-7 | . | TRBV7-9 | CASSLGRDEQYF | TGTGCCAGCAGCTTAGGTAGGGACGAGCAGTACTTC
. | TRBJ1-2 | . | TRBV5-4 | CASSLIGSDYGYTF | TGTGCCAGCAGCTTGATCGGCAGCGATTATGGCTACACCTTC
TRBD2 | TRBJ2-7 | . | TRBV18 | CASSPRLAGGKTYEQYF | TGTGCCAGCTCACCCCGACTAGCGGGGGGGAAAACCTACGAGCAGTACTTC
TRBD1 | TRBJ2-1 | . | TRBV2 | CASSELGQKYSYNEQFF | TGTGCCAGCAGTGAACTGGGACAGAAGTACTCCTACAATGAGCAGTTCTTC
. | TRBJ2-2 | . | TRBV27 | CASSLQVAGATTGTGELFF | TGTGCCAGCAGTTTACAGGTTGCAGGGGCCACAACCGGCACCGGGGAGCTGTTTTTT
. | TRBJ2-7 | . | TRBV7-8 | CASSLQAASSYEQYF | TGTGCCAGCAGCTTACAGGCCGCCAGCTCCTACGAGCAGTACTTC
. | TRBJ2-5 | . | TRBV27 | CASSLKPYQETQYF | TGTGCCAGCAGTTTAAAGCCGTACCAAGAGACCCAGTACTTC
. | TRBJ1-4 | . | TRBV6-2/TRBV6-3 | CASSRQTTNEKLFF | TGTGCCAGCAGTCGACAGACAACTAATGAAAAACTGTTTTTT
. | TRBJ1-2 | . | TRBV18 | CASSGGAKDYGYTF | TGTGCCAGCAGCGGGGGGGCAAAGGACTATGGCTACACCTTC